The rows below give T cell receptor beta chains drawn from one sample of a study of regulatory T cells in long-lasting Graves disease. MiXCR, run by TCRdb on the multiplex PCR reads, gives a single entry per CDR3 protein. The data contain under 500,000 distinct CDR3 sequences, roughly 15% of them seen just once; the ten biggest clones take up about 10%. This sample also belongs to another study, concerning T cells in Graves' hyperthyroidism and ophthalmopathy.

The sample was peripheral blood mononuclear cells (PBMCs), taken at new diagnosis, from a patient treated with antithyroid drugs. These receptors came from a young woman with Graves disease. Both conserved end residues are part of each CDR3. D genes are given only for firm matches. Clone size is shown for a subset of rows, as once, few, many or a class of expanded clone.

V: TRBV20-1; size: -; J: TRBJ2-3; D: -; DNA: TGTTCGGCGGCTGGGGACTTCACAGATACGCAGTATTTT; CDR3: CSAAGDFTDTQYF
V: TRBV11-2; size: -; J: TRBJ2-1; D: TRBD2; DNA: TGTGCCAGCAGCCGGACCGGGACTAGCGGGAGGTGGGACAATGAGCAGTTCTTC; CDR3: CASSRTGTSGRWDNEQFF
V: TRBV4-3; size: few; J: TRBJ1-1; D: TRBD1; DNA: TGCGCCAGCAGCCAAGGTGCAGGGGGGGCCACTGAAGCTTTCTTT; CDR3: CASSQGAGGATEAFF
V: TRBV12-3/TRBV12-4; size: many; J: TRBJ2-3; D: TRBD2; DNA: TGTGCCAGCAGTCCTAGGACTAGCCGAACACTCACAGATACGCAGTATTTT; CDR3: CASSPRTSRTLTDTQYF
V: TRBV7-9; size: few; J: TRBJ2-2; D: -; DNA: TGTGCCAGTCACCCCTCCGGGGAGCTGTTTTTT; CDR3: CASHPSGELFF
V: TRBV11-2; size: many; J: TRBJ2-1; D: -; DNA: TGTGCCAGCAGCTTCCGGACTATTAACAATGAGCAGTTCTTC; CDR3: CASSFRTINNEQFF
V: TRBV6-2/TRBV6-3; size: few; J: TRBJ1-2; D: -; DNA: TGTGCCAGCAGCCTCATGGATGGCGGCGGCTACACCTTC; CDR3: CASSLMDGGGYTF
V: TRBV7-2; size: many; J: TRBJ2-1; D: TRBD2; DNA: TGTGCCAGCAATCGGGAGGCAGGCTCCTACAATGAGCAGTTCTTC; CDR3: CASNREAGSYNEQFF
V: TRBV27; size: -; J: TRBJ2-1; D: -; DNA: TGTGCCAGCAGTGCCTCGATTGGGGAGCAGTTCTTC; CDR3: CASSASIGEQFF
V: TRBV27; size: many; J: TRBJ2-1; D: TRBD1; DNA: TGTGCCAGCAGTTCCCTGACAGGGCCAGGAGGAGATGAGCAGTTCTTC; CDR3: CASSSLTGPGGDEQFF
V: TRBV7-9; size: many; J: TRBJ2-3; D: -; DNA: TGTGCCAGCAGCTTATCTCAGGCGGGAAGTAGCACAGATACGCAGTATTTT; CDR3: CASSLSQAGSSTDTQYF